The 18 T cell receptor beta chains reported below all come from one sample, sequenced in a study of cytomegalovirus exposure and HLA in healthy donors. With 60 Vbeta and 13 Jbeta primers, the PCR was carried out. Method: immunoSEQ multiplex PCR; TCRdb's copy keeps in-frame clones and lacks some. Its table lists 150,000 to 200,000 clones. The sample was PBMCs. The receptors originated from an older woman in good health and CMV-seronegative.

V and J are TRBV5-6 and TRBJ1-1; D is perhaps TRBD1 (5 bases). The CDR3 contains 13 residues. The germline V gene has CDR1 SGHDT and CDR2 YYEEEE. V gave up 0 bases and J gave up 10 bases, with 13 bases separating them. DNA of the CDR3: TGTGCCAGCAGCTTGGCAGGGTCTAAGTCAGCTTTCTTT. Amino acid sequence: CASSLAGSKSAFF.

The J gene is TRBJ2-6, the V gene TRBV9; 7 bases map to TRBD1. Germline V lookup: CDR1 SGDLS, CDR2 YYNGEE. V shed 6 bases, J shed 2 bases, and the junction held 2 bases outside the gene matches. The CDR3 spans 14 residues. The CDR3 protein is CASTRGTGANVLTF. The CDR3 coding sequence is TGTGCCAGCACCAGGGGGACTGGGGCCAACGTCCTGACTTTC.

The chain joins TRBV19 to TRBJ1-5; tentatively, D is TRBD1 (5 bases). Germline CDR1 LNHDA, CDR2 SQIVND (reference sequence). V dropped 4 bases and J dropped 5 bases, with 12 bases sitting between them. There are 14 residues in the CDR3. CDR3 in DNA: TGTGCCAGTAGTAAGGGAGGGGAGCATCAGCCCCAGCATTTT. This codes for CASSKGGEHQPQHF.

The V call is TRBV7-8, the J call TRBJ1-5, with 7 bases that match TRBD1. Per germline, CDR1 SGHVS and CDR2 FQNEAQ. The CDR3 spans 13 residues. V lost 3 bases and J lost 7; bases outside the gene matches: 3. The CDR3 loop reads CASSFDRAQPQHF. The CDR3 nucleotides are TGTGCCAGCAGCTTTGACAGGGCCCAGCCCCAGCATTTT.

The rearrangement uses TRBV4-1 and TRBJ2-5, with D perhaps matching TRBD1 (5 bases). From germline, CDR1 is MGHRA and CDR2 YSYEKL. The V gene lost 1 base and the J gene lost 5 bases, with 11 bases spanning the gap. This CDR3 spans 14 amino acids. CDR3 residues: CASSQGQYSETQYF. The CDR3 DNA sequence: TGCGCCAGCAGCCAAGGACAGTATTCTGAGACCCAGTACTTC.

The chain combines TRBV29-1 with TRBJ1-1; TRBD1 might be the D (6 bases). Germline loops: CDR1 SQVTM, CDR2 ANQGSEA. V was pared by 4 bases and J by 5 bases, with 14 bases between. This CDR3 has 13 residues. The CDR3 loop reads CSVVRGGVTEAFF. The DNA of the CDR3 is TGCAGCGTTGTTAGAGGGGGAGTGACTGAAGCTTTCTTT.

The J gene is TRBJ2-5, the V gene TRBV15; D is perhaps TRBD2 (6 bases). This CDR3 contains 13 residues. The ends were cut back, 1 base at V and 7 bases at J, with 10 bases in the middle. Germline-derived CDR1 and CDR2 are LNHNV and YYDKDF (reference sequence). CDR3 DNA: TGTGCCACCAGCAGAGGCCTCGGGGGGACCCAGTACTTC. Translating gives CATSRGLGGTQYF.

V and J are TRBV28 and TRBJ1-2; D ambiguous. The CDR3 is made up of 12 amino acids. Germline CDR1 and CDR2: MDHEN and SYDVKM. V lost 6 bases and J lost 7, with 12 bases in between. CDR3 bases: TGTGCCAGCAGCGTGGGAGGGTTTGGCTACACCTTC. Protein product: CASSVGGFGYTF.

The gene calls are TRBV7-9 and TRBJ2-7; tentative D call: TRBD2 (5 bases). The CDR3 totals 15 residues. CDR1 SEHNR and CDR2 FQNEAQ come from the germline V gene (reference sequence). V was pared by 0 bases and J by 4 bases, with 13 bases between. The CDR3 sequence: CASSLATGLVYEQYF. As DNA, the CDR3 is TGTGCCAGCAGCTTAGCGACCGGACTTGTTTACGAGCAGTACTTC. The whole variable domain, remainder taken from reference TRBV7-9 and TRBJ2-7, is DTGVSQNPRHKITKRGQNVTFRCDPISEHNRLYWYRQTLGQGPEFLTYFQNEAQLEKSRLLSDRFSAERPKGSFSTLEIQRTEQGDSAMYLCASSLATGLVYEQYFGPGTRLTVT.

The chain employs TRBV11-3 and TRBJ1-1, with D unresolved. Per the germline V gene, CDR1 is SGHNT and CDR2 is YENEEA. This CDR3 comprises 15 residues. V lost 0 bases to trimming and J lost 4 bases, with 12 bases between them. CDR3 amino acids: CASSLDGGVGTEAFF. CDR3 DNA sequence: TGTGCCAGCAGCTTAGATGGCGGGGTGGGCACTGAAGCTTTCTTT.

This chain connects TRBV28 to TRBJ2-7; possible D gene TRBD1, 5 bases. This CDR3 is 12 amino acids long. Germline V lookup: CDR1 MDHEN, CDR2 SYDVKM. V dropped 6 bases and J dropped 6 bases, with 12 bases sitting between them. CDR3 protein: CASSPRVGEQYF. As DNA, the CDR3 is TGTGCCAGCAGCCCCAGGGTTGGCGAGCAGTACTTC.

The J gene is TRBJ2-6, the V gene TRBV13; possibly TRBD1 for D (5 bases). Germline-derived CDR1 and CDR2 are PRHDT and FYEKMQ (reference sequence). V shed 2 bases and J shed 1 base, with 6 bases lying between them. CDR3 length equals 15 residues. The CDR3 spells CASSLQGSGANVLTF. In DNA form, the CDR3 reads TGTGCCAGCAGCTTACAGGGATCTGGGGCCAACGTCCTGACTTTC.

The chain is built from TRBV19 and TRBJ2-1; D is unclear. The V and J ends lost 6 bases and 6 bases respectively, with 9 bases between them. Germline CDR1 is LNHDA and CDR2 is SQIVND (reference sequence). The CDR3 sequence is 12 residues long. CDR3 loop: CASSPRVNEQFF. In nucleotides, the CDR3 is TGTGCCAGTAGCCCCCGTGTCAATGAGCAGTTCTTC.

The rearrangement uses TRBV5-1 and TRBJ1-2, with D maybe TRBD1 (5 bases). CDR1 and CDR2 (germline): SGHRS, YFSETQ. Trimming cost V 0 bases and J 6 bases, with 12 bases left between them. This CDR3 spans 14 amino acids. The CDR3 DNA reads as TGCGCCAGCAGCTTGGGGGATGGGGCGGATGGCTACACCTTC. Residues: CASSLGDGADGYTF.

The rearrangement links TRBV18 to TRBJ2-2; D is perhaps TRBD1 (5 bases). V was shortened by 4 bases and J by 4 bases, with 7 bases between the two germline ends. The CDR3 is 13 residues long. The germline V gene has CDR1 KGHSH and CDR2 LQKENI. The CDR3 region is CASSQGITGELFF. The CDR3 nucleotides are TGTGCCAGCTCACAGGGGATCACCGGGGAGCTGTTTTTT.

The chain has TRBV6-6 and TRBJ2-7; D uncertain. V lost 2 bases to trimming and J lost 0 bases, with 5 bases between them. This CDR3 region has 13 residues. Per the germline V gene, CDR1 is MNHNY and CDR2 is SVGAGI (reference sequence). The CDR3 sequence: CASSYGTSYEQYF. The CDR3 DNA reads TGTGCCAGCAGTTACGGCACCTCCTACGAGCAGTACTTC.

The V gene is TRBV28, the J gene TRBJ2-1; 12 bases align to TRBD2. From germline, CDR1 is MDHEN and CDR2 SYDVKM. The CDR3 is made up of 15 amino acids. The trim removed 5 bases at V and 7 bases at J, leaving 6 bases unmatched. The CDR3: CASSPSGREGNEQFF. The CDR3 DNA sequence: TGTGCCAGCAGTCCTAGCGGGAGGGAGGGGAATGAGCAGTTCTTC.

The genes are TRBV30 and TRBJ2-7; D is possibly TRBD2 (5 bases). The CDR3 is 14 amino acids. CDR1 is GTSNPN, CDR2 SVGIG, per germline (reference sequence). V lost 0 bases, J lost 7 bases, and 16 bases lay in between. CDR3 sequence: CAWSVGPGMGEQYF. DNA for the CDR3: TGTGCCTGGAGTGTAGGTCCGGGAATGGGGGAGCAGTACTTC. The whole variable domain, remainder taken from reference TRBV30 and TRBJ2-7, is SQTIHQWPATLVQPVGSPLSLECTVEGTSNPNLYWYRQAAGRGLQLLFYSVGIGQISSEVPQNLSASRPQDRQFILSSKKLLLSDSGFYLCAWSVGPGMGEQYFGPGTRLTVT.